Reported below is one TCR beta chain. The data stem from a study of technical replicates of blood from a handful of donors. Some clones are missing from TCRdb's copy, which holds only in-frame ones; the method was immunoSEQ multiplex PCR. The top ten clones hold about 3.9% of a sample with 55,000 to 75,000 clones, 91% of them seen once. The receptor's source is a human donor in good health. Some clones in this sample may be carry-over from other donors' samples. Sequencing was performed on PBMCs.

CDR3 in DNA: TGCGCCAGCAGCCAAGACTGGGGACTAGCCTACGAGCAGTACTTC. This translates into CASSQDWGLAYEQYF. This chain uses TRBV4-3 with TRBJ2-7; the match to TRBD2 covers 8 bases. The J segment lost 2 bases and the V segment lost 0 bases, leaving 3 bases of the junction unmatched. Germline loops: CDR1 LGHNA, CDR2 YSLEER. This CDR3 is built from 15 residues.